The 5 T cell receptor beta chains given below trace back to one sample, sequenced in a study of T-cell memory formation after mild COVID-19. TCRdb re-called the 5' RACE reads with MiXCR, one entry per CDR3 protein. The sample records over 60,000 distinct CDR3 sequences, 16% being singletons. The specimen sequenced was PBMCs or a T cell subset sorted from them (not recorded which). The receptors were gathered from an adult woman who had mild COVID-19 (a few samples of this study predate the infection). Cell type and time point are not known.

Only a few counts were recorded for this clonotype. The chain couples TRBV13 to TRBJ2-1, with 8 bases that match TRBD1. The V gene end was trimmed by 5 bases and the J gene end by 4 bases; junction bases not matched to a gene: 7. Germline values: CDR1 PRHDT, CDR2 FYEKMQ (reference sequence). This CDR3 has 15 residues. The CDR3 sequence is CASSASGGSYNEQFF. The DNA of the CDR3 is TGTGCCAGCAGCGCTTCAGGGGGCTCGTACAATGAGCAGTTCTTC. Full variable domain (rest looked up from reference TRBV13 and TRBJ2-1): AAGVIQSPRHLIKEKRETATLKCYPIPRHDTVYWYQQGPGQDPQFLISFYEKMQSDKGSIPDRFSAQQFSDYHSELNMSSLELGDSALYFCASSASGGSYNEQFFGPGTRLTVL.

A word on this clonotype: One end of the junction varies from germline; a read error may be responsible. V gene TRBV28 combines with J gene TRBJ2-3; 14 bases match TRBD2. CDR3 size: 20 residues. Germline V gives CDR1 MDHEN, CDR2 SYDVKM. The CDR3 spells CTSSSPGLAGESPFTDTQYF. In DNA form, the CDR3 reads TGTACCAGCAGTTCCCCGGGACTAGCGGGAGAAAGCCCCTTCACAGATACGCAGTATTTT.

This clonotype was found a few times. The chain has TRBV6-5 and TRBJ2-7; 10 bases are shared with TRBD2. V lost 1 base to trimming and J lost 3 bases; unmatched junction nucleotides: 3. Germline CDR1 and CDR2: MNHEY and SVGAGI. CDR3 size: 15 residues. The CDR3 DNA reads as TGTGCCAGCAGTTACTATCAGCGGGAGGGCTACGAGCAGTACTTC. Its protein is CASSYYQREGYEQYF.

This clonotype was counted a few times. Here the CDR3 DNA reads TGTGCCAGCAGCTTAGGACTAGCGGCATCCTACGAGCAGTACTTC. Its translation is CASSLGLAASYEQYF. The rearrangement uses TRBV7-9 and TRBJ2-7; 9 nucleotides match TRBD2. J gave up 1 base and V 1 base, and 2 bases lay outside the gene matches. CDR3 length equals 15 residues. The germline gives CDR1 SEHNR, CDR2 FQNEAQ (reference sequence).

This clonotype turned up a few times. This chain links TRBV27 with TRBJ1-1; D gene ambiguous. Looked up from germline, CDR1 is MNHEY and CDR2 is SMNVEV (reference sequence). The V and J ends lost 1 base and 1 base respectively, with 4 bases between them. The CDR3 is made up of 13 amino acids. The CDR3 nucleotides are TGTGCCAGCAGTTTATTGGGGAACACTGAAGCTTTCTTT. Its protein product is CASSLLGNTEAFF.